These 21 T cell receptor beta chains originate from one sample sequenced in a study of cytomegalovirus exposure and HLA in healthy donors. This table comes from immunoSEQ multiplex PCR, and its TCRdb copy is limited to in-frame clones, with some not included. This table holds about 200,000 clones, roughly 84% found once. Sequencing input: PBMCs. Receptor source: a woman under 30 in good health and CMV-seropositive.

This clone was seen a single time. The chain is built from TRBV5-6 and TRBJ1-1; 11 bases align to TRBD1. Germline CDR1 reads SGHDT; CDR2 reads YYEEEE. Trimming took 4 bases from V and 4 from J; bases not matched to a gene: 6. The CDR3 extends over 15 amino acids. For the CDR3, the DNA is TGTGCCAGCAGCGGCTGGGACAGGGGGGGCACTGAAGCTTTCTTT. Protein sequence: CASSGWDRGGTEAFF.

This clone was observed once. The V and J genes are TRBV4-1 and TRBJ2-3; TRBD2 aligns across 8 bases. The CDR3 loop spans 18 amino acids. Germline CDR1 and CDR2: MGHRA and YSYEKL. J was trimmed by 4 bases and V by 1 base; bases with no gene match: 13. CDR3 region: CASSQGEGSGSWSDTQYF. For the CDR3, the DNA is TGCGCCAGCAGCCAAGGAGAGGGAAGCGGGAGTTGGTCAGATACGCAGTATTTT.

A single count supports this clone. The chain recombines TRBV2 with TRBJ2-5; a weak D match, TRBD2 (6 bases). CDR1 SNHLY and CDR2 FYNNEI come from the germline V gene. This CDR3 spans 13 amino acids. With 4 bases removed from V and 5 bases from J, the gap between germline ends came to 11 bases. The chain's CDR3 is CASSAGARETQYF. CDR3 nucleotides: TGTGCCAGCAGTGCGGGAGCGCGGGAGACCCAGTACTTC.

The CDR3 protein is CASSQESSVRGGDTQYF. In DNA form, the CDR3 reads TGCGCCAGCAGCCAAGAGTCTAGCGTCCGGGGGGGGGATACGCAGTATTTT. V and J are TRBV4-1 and TRBJ2-3, with 8 positions matching TRBD2. Germline V gives CDR1 MGHRA, CDR2 YSYEKL. The J segment lost 6 bases and the V segment lost 0 bases, leaving 11 bases of the junction unmatched. This CDR3 contains 17 residues.

The chain combines TRBV18 with TRBJ1-1; 8 bases map to TRBD1. J gave up 11 bases and V 0 bases, and 5 bases lay outside the gene matches. CDR1 is KGHSH, CDR2 LQKENI, per germline. The CDR3 loop spans 13 amino acids. In DNA, the CDR3 is TGTGCCAGCTCACCACCGGACAGGGTGGGGGCTTTCTTT. Protein: CASSPPDRVGAFF.

The J gene is TRBJ2-2, the V gene TRBV10-1; tentatively, D is TRBD2 (5 bases). There are 14 residues in the CDR3. Germline values: CDR1 WNHNN, CDR2 SYGVQD (reference sequence). V gave up 5 bases and J gave up 4 bases, with 11 bases separating them. The CDR3 protein is CASSKTGFTGELFF. The CDR3 nucleotides are TGCGCCAGCAGTAAAACGGGGTTCACCGGGGAGCTGTTTTTT.

This rearrangement joins TRBV18 to TRBJ1-2; TRBD1 might be the D (5 bases). The germline CDR1 and CDR2 sequences are KGHSH and LQKENI. Trimming stripped 3 bases from V and 1 base from J, with 12 bases between. The CDR3 is made up of 15 amino acids. The chain's CDR3 is CASSPDTTLNYGYTF. The CDR3 DNA reads as TGTGCCAGCTCACCGGACACTACCCTTAACTATGGCTACACCTTC.

This chain joins TRBV27 and TRBJ2-7; TRBD1 matches at 8 bases. The CDR3 sequence is 17 residues long. With V trimmed by 4 bases and J by 3 bases, 14 bases remained unmatched. Germline lookup yields CDR1 MNHEY and CDR2 SMNVEV (reference sequence). This CDR3 reads CASSSIFGQGTIYEQYF. Written as DNA, the CDR3 is TGTGCCAGCAGTTCTATTTTCGGACAGGGAACGATCTACGAGCAGTACTTC.

V gene TRBV9 combines with J gene TRBJ2-7; TRBD1 matches 8 bases. Per germline, CDR1 SGDLS and CDR2 YYNGEE. The CDR3 is 14 amino acids. The V gene end was trimmed by 3 bases and the J gene end by 1 base; junction bases not matched to a gene: 3. CDR3 amino acids: CASSDTGGSYEQYF. The CDR3, as DNA: TGTGCCAGCAGCGACACAGGGGGGTCCTACGAGCAGTACTTC.

The chain links TRBV7-3 to TRBJ1-1; TRBD1 matches at 10 bases. This CDR3 is built from 13 residues. The trim removed 2 bases at V and 6 bases at J, leaving 0 bases unmatched. Germline values: CDR1 SGHTA, CDR2 FQGTGA. CDR3: CASSLGTGAEAFF. CDR3 coding DNA: TGTGCCAGCAGCTTAGGGACAGGGGCTGAAGCTTTCTTT.

This sequence joins TRBV28 and TRBJ1-5, with TRBD1 matching over 8 bases. After removal of 3 bases from V and 5 bases from J, the junction contained 9 bases not matched to a gene. The CDR3 consists of 16 residues. The germline CDR1 and CDR2 sequences are MDHEN and SYDVKM. The CDR3 nucleotides are TGTGCCAGCAGTTTGGGGACAGGAGAGGGGTATCAGCCCCAGCATTTT. This encodes CASSLGTGEGYQPQHF. The entire variable domain, with the rest obtained from reference TRBV28 and TRBJ1-5, is as follows: DVKVTQSSRYLVKRTGEKVFLECVQDMDHENMFWYRQDPGLGLRLIYFSYDVKMKEKGDIPEGYSVSREKKERFSLILESASTNQTSMYLCASSLGTGEGYQPQHFGDGTRLSIL.

The sample holds a few counts of this clone. V usage is TRBV6-4 and J usage is TRBJ2-1, with 10 bases matching TRBD2. V trimming: 2 bases; J trimming: 6 bases; junction bases outside the gene matches: 4. The CDR3 is 15 amino acids. Germline V lookup: CDR1 MRHNA, CDR2 SNTAGT. The CDR3 is CASSDRASGGNEQFF. CDR3 sequence (DNA): TGTGCCAGCAGTGACAGGGCTAGCGGGGGCAATGAGCAGTTCTTC.

Written as DNA, the CDR3 is TGTGCCAGCAGTGAAAACAGGGGGCAGGGAGATACGCAGTATTTT. This codes for CASSENRGQGDTQYF. V is TRBV25-1 and J is TRBJ2-3; 9 bases are a match to TRBD1. This CDR3 is 15 amino acids long. Germline CDR1 is MGHDK and CDR2 is SYGVNS. Germline trimming cut 2 bases from V and 5 bases from J; bases unmatched to any gene: 5.

V gene TRBV5-6 combines with J gene TRBJ2-5; 12 positions match TRBD2. The germline V gene encodes CDR1 SGHDT and CDR2 YYEEEE. J gave up 2 bases and V 2 bases, and 1 base lay outside the gene matches. The CDR3 spans 15 residues. The CDR3 region is CASSFGLAGQETQYF. In nucleotides, the CDR3 is TGTGCCAGCAGCTTCGGACTAGCGGGACAAGAGACCCAGTACTTC.

The CDR3 sequence is CASRLGQGLQETQYF. The CDR3 bases are TGTGCCAGCAGGTTGGGACAGGGCCTCCAAGAGACCCAGTACTTC. This rearrangement joins TRBV27 to TRBJ2-5, with 9 bases identical to TRBD1. The CDR3 spans 15 residues. Trimming removed 6 bases from V and 1 base from J; junction bases left unmatched: 6. From germline, CDR1 is MNHEY and CDR2 SMNVEV (reference sequence).

This clone was found once. The rearrangement links TRBV27 to TRBJ1-5; 11 bases align to TRBD1. This CDR3 spans 16 amino acids. Germline loops: CDR1 MNHEY, CDR2 SMNVEV (reference sequence). Trimming took 0 bases from V and 5 from J; bases not matched to a gene: 3. CDR3 nucleotides: TGTGCCAGCAGTTTATCGGGGACAGGGGGGGATCAGCCCCAGCATTTT. Translation gives CASSLSGTGGDQPQHF.

This clone has only a few counts. The chain links TRBV6-1 to TRBJ2-7, with 10 positions matching TRBD1. The V and J ends lost 5 bases and 3 bases, in that order; junction bases with no gene match: 7. The CDR3 covers 15 residues. Germline CDR1 MNHNS, CDR2 SASEGT. The CDR3 nucleotides read TGTGCCAGCAGTCCGTGGGACAGGGGAAGCTACGAGCAGTACTTC. Amino acids: CASSPWDRGSYEQYF.

The chain is built from TRBV5-4 and TRBJ2-7, with TRBD2 matching over 7 bases. In germline, CDR1 is SGHNT, CDR2 YYREEE (reference sequence). The length of the CDR3 is 15 residues. Trimming cost V 3 bases and J 5 bases; bases outside gene matches: 11. In DNA, the CDR3 is TGTGCCAGCAGCTCAACTAGCGCGAAGGTCGACGAGCAGTACTTC. This gives the protein CASSSTSAKVDEQYF.

The V call is TRBV27, the J call TRBJ2-7; TRBD2 aligns across 10 bases. CDR3 size: 15 residues. Germline values: CDR1 MNHEY, CDR2 SMNVEV (reference sequence). V shed 0 bases, J shed 5 bases, and the junction held 4 bases outside the gene matches. CDR3 region: CASSLSSGTSDEQYF. In DNA, the CDR3 is TGTGCCAGCAGTTTATCTTCGGGGACTAGCGACGAGCAGTACTTC.

This chain links TRBV6-6 with TRBJ1-4; TRBD1 matches at 9 bases. Trimming at V came to 2 bases and at J to 7 bases, leaving 2 bases not matched to a gene. The germline V gene has CDR1 MNHNY and CDR2 SVGAGI (reference sequence). This CDR3 spans 14 amino acids. DNA of the CDR3: TGTGCCAGCAGTTACCGGGACAGGGTTGAAAAACTGTTTTTT. Protein: CASSYRDRVEKLFF.

The rearrangement joins TRBV28 to TRBJ2-3, with TRBD2 matching over 12 bases. V was pared by 9 bases and J by 2 bases, with 6 bases of the junction left unmatched. The CDR3 covers 15 residues. In germline, CDR1 is MDHEN, CDR2 SYDVKM. CDR3 nucleotides: TGTGCCAGGAGGACTAGCGGGGTATACACAGATACGCAGTATTTT. It is translated as CARRTSGVYTDTQYF.